This entry lists 10 T cell receptor beta chains sequenced from one sample in a study of Tregs in tolerant kidney transplant recipients. Repertoires were generated with immunoSEQ multiplex PCR, while TCRdb's copy carries only in-frame clones and drops some. The sample lists some 110,000 clones, about 91% occurring once. Source material: CD4+ T cells from blood. The source of these receptors is a human donor in good health.

The chain is built from TRBV19 and TRBJ1-5; no definite D call. V was trimmed by 5 bases and J by 3 bases, leaving 11 bases between them. The CDR3 totals 14 residues. Germline CDR1 LNHDA, CDR2 SQIVND (reference sequence). The CDR3 spells CASSGHPNNQPQHF. CDR3 sequence (DNA): TGTGCCAGTAGTGGCCACCCGAACAATCAGCCCCAGCATTTT.

This chain links TRBV7-8 with TRBJ2-7; perhaps TRBD2 as D (5 bases). The CDR3 contains 12 residues. Germline V gene lookup returns CDR1 SGHVS and CDR2 FQNEAQ. Trimming took off 4 bases at V and 7 bases at J, with 11 bases between the two ends. The CDR3 DNA reads TGTGCCAGCAGCTACACTTCGGGGGAGCAGTACTTC. Translating gives CASSYTSGEQYF. The full variable domain, completed using reference TRBV7-8 and TRBJ2-7, is GAGVSQSPRYKVAKRGQDVALRCDPISGHVSLFWYQQALGQGPEFLTYFQNEAQLDKSGLPSDRFFAERPEGSVSTLKIQRTQQEDSAVYLCASSYTSGEQYFGPGTRLTVT.

This chain uses TRBV18 with TRBJ2-2; no firm D call. The CDR3 consists of 15 residues. V lost 8 bases and J lost 4, with 17 bases in between. Germline values: CDR1 KGHSH, CDR2 LQKENI. CDR3 region: CASHLSGILTGELFF. In DNA, the CDR3 is TGTGCCAGCCACCTCTCAGGCATTCTCACCGGGGAGCTGTTTTTT.

This chain connects TRBV5-1 to TRBJ2-7; D perhaps matches TRBD1 (6 bases). CDR3 size: 13 residues. Trimming took off 3 bases at V and 2 bases at J, with 9 bases between the two ends. Germline V CDR1 and CDR2: SGHRS, YFSETQ. The CDR3 region is CASSWDTTYEQYF. CDR3 bases: TGCGCCAGCAGCTGGGACACGACCTACGAGCAGTACTTC.

This clone was seen only once. The J gene is TRBJ2-3, the V gene TRBV19; TRBD2 matches at 9 bases. This CDR3 region has 22 residues. CDR1 is LNHDA and CDR2 is SQIVND in the germline V gene (reference sequence). V shed 4 bases and J 2 bases; nucleotides not matched to a gene: 25. As DNA, the CDR3 is TGTGCCAGTAGTACTTCATTTCAGACTAGCGGAGGCTCATATCGGGACACAGATACGCAGTATTTT. This sequence encodes CASSTSFQTSGGSYRDTDTQYF.

CDR3 in DNA: TGCGCCAGCAGCAGGAGGGGTACCGAGGATGAGCAGTACTTC. The encoded protein is CASSRRGTEDEQYF. The chain joins TRBV5-1 to TRBJ2-7; D is possibly TRBD2 (6 bases). CDR1 and CDR2 from the germline V gene are SGHRS and YFSETQ. This CDR3 is 14 amino acids long. V was pared by 4 bases and J by 7 bases, with 18 bases between.

The chain employs TRBV11-3 and TRBJ1-2; D unclear. This CDR3 contains 12 residues. V was clipped by 2 bases and J by 8 bases, with 9 bases between them. The germline gives CDR1 SGHNT, CDR2 YENEEA. The CDR3 loop is CASSLSGQGYTF. The CDR3 DNA follows: TGTGCCAGCAGCTTATCGGGTCAGGGCTACACCTTC. The full variable domain, rest sourced from reference TRBV11-3 and TRBJ1-2, is EAGVVQSPRYKIIEKKQPVAFWCNPISGHNTLYWYLQNLGQGPELLIRYENEEAVDDSQLPKDRFSAERLKGVDSTLKIQPAELGDSAVYLCASSLSGQGYTFGSGTRLTVV.

J is TRBJ2-1 and V is TRBV19; 14 nucleotides line up with TRBD2. Germline trimming cut 4 bases from V and 2 bases from J; bases unmatched to any gene: 1. The CDR3 covers 16 residues. Germline V lookup: CDR1 LNHDA, CDR2 SQIVND (reference sequence). CDR3 loop: CASSRTSGRPYNEQFF. CDR3 DNA sequence: TGTGCCAGTAGTAGGACTAGCGGGAGGCCCTACAATGAGCAGTTCTTC.

The V gene is TRBV9, the J gene TRBJ1-1, with 7 nucleotides matching TRBD1. Germline trimming cut 2 bases from V and 0 bases from J; bases unmatched to any gene: 1. The CDR3 has 14 residues. CDR1 and CDR2 (germline): SGDLS, YYNGEE. CDR3 bases: TGTGCCAGCAGCGTCGGGACAGTGAACACTGAAGCTTTCTTT. Translated: CASSVGTVNTEAFF.

The J gene is TRBJ2-3, the V gene TRBV29-1; D ambiguous. This CDR3 has 12 residues. Germline CDR1 and CDR2: SQVTM and ANQGSEA. The V end lost 2 bases, the J end lost 0 bases, and 3 bases lay between the germline ends. The CDR3 here is CSVERSTDTQYF. Written as DNA, the CDR3 is TGCAGCGTTGAACGGAGCACAGATACGCAGTATTTT.